The entry below gives a single TCR beta chain sequence along with its context. Its target is not known. The data were obtained in a study of T cell repertoires in cytomegalovirus infection. The CDR3 is 13 amino acids. V lost 6 bases, J lost 6 bases, and 12 bases lay in between. Germline V lookup: CDR1 LGHNT, CDR2 FRNRAP. TCRdb reprocessed the reads with MiXCR, giving one entry per CDR3 protein. In the table there are roughly 200,000 distinct CDR3 sequences, approximately 40% of which are singletons. V usage is TRBV12-5 and J usage is TRBJ2-1; weak D call: TRBD2 (6 bases). The sample in question was CD8+ T cells from cultured PBMCs, obtained from culture after CMV antigen stimulation. This clonotype was sampled from a human donor in good health (CMV status not recorded). Some clones in this sample may be carry-over from other donors' samples. Written as DNA, the CDR3 is TGTGCTAGTGGCCAGGGAGGTAGCAATGAGCAGTTCTTC. Residues: CASGQGGSNEQFF.